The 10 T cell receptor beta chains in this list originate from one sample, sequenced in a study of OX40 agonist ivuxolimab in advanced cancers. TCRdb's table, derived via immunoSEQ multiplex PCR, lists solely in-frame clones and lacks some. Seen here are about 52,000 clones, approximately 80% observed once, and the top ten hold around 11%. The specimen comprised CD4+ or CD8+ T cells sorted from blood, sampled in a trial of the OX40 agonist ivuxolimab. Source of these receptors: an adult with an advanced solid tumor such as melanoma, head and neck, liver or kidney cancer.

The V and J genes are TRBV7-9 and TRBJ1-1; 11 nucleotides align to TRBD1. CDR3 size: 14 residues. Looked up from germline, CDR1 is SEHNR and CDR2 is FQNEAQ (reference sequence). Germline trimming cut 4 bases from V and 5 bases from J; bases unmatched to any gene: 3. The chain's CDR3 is CASSWGQGETEAFF. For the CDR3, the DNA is TGTGCCAGCAGCTGGGGACAGGGGGAAACTGAAGCTTTCTTT. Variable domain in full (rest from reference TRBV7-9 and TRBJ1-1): DTGVSQNPRHKITKRGQNVTFRCDPISEHNRLYWYRQTLGQGPEFLTYFQNEAQLEKSRLLSDRFSAERPKGSFSTLEIQRTEQGDSAMYLCASSWGQGETEAFFGQGTRLTVV.

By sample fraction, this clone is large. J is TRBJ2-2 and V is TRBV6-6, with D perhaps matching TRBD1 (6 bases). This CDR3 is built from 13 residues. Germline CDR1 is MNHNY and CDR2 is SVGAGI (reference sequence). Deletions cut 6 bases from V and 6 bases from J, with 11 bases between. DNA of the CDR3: TGTGCCAGCAGCTATGCAGGGGCCGGGGAGCTGTTTTTT. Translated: CASSYAGAGELFF.

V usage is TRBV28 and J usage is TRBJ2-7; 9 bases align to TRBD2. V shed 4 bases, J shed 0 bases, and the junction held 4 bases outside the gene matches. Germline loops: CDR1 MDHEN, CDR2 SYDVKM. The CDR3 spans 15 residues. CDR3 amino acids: CASSSSGVSSYEQYF. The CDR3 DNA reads TGTGCCAGCAGTTCTAGCGGGGTGAGCTCCTACGAGCAGTACTTC.

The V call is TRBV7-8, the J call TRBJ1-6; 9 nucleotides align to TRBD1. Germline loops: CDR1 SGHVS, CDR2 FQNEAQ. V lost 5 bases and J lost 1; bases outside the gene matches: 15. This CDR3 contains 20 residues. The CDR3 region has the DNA TGTGCCAGCAGCCCCACTACAGGGGGCATGCCTGATTCCTATAATTCACCCCTCCACTTT. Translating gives CASSPTTGGMPDSYNSPLHF.

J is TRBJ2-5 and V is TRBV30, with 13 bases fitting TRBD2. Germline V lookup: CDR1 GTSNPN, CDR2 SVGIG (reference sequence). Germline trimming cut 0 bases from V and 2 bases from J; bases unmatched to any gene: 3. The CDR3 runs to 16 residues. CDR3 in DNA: TGTGCCTGGAGTGTCCCGACTAGCGGGGGGCAAGAGACCCAGTACTTC. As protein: CAWSVPTSGGQETQYF.

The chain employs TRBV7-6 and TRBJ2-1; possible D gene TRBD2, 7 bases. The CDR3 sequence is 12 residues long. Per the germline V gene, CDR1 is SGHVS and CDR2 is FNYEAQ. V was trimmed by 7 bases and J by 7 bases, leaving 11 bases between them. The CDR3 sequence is CASTEGGNEQFF. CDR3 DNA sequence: TGTGCCAGCACCGAGGGGGGGAATGAGCAGTTCTTC. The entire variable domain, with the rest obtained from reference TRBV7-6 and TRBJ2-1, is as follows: GAGVSQSPRYKVTKRGQDVALRCDPISGHVSLYWYRQALGQGPEFLTYFNYEAQQDKSGLPNDRFSAERPEGSISTLTIQRTEQRDSAMYRCASTEGGNEQFFGPGTRLTVL.

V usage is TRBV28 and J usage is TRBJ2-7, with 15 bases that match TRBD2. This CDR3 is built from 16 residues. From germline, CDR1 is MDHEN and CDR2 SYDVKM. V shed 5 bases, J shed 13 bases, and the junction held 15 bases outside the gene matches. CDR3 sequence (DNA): TGTGCCAGCAGTAAAACGGGACTAGCGGGAGGAAGAGCTTACTACTTC. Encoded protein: CASSKTGLAGGRAYYF.

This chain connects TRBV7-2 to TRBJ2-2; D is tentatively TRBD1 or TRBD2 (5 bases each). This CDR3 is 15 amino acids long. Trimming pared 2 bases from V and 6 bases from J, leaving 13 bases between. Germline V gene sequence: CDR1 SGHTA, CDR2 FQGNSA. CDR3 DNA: TGTGCCAGCAGCTTATTTGGGGGAGAGGCCGGGGAGCTGTTTTTT. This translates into CASSLFGGEAGELFF. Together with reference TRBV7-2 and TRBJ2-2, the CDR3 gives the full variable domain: GAGVSQSPSNKVTEKGKDVELRCDPISGHTALYWYRQSLGQGLEFLIYFQGNSAPDKSGLPSDRFSAERTGGSVSTLTIQRTQQEDSAVYLCASSLFGGEAGELFFGEGSRLTVL.

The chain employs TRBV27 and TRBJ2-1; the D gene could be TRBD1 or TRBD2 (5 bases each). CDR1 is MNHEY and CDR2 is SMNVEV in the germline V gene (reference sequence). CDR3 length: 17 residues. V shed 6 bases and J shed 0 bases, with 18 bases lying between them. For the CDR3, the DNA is TGTGCCAGCAGCCCGGCCTGGGCAGGGAGCTCCTACAATGAGCAGTTCTTC. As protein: CASSPAWAGSSYNEQFF.

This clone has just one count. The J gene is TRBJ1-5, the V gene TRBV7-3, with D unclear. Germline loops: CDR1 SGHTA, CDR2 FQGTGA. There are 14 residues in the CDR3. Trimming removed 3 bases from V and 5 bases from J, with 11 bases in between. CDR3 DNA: TGTGCCAGCAGCTTCCGTTATTCAGATCAGCCCCAGCATTTT. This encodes CASSFRYSDQPQHF.